The T cell receptor (beta chain) under discussion was sequenced for a study of T cell changes during pregnancy in multiple sclerosis. This CDR3 has 14 amino acids. Germline CDR1 SNHLY, CDR2 FYNNEI. The ends were cut back, 2 bases at V and 9 bases at J, with 14 bases in the middle. The protocol was immunoSEQ multiplex PCR, while the TCRdb copy is restricted to in-frame clones and leaves out a portion. The table includes around 69,000 clones, roughly 92% detected once. Sequencing was performed on peripheral blood, taken in the second trimester of pregnancy. The rearrangement links TRBV2 to TRBJ1-5, with TRBD1 as a possible D gene (5 bases). This sequence originates from a female donor in good health, enrolled as a control in a pregnancy study. CDR3 loop: CASSERTPGMPQHF. The CDR3 bases are TGTGCCAGCAGTGAAAGGACACCAGGGATGCCCCAGCATTTT.